This TCR beta chain was sequenced in a study of cytomegalovirus exposure and HLA in healthy donors (dated by TCRdb to between 2016 and 2019). In terms of the full investigation: In an earlier analysis of some 610 of the donors, 276 Gb of sequence data and 117 million unique TCR beta sequences from about 190 million T cells were reported. Roughly 310 gigabases of sequencing data and 70 million to 100 million unique TCR sequences were included in an early release covering about 600 HLA-typed donors. The genetic ancestry cluster associated with self-reported Caucasian donors included approximately 85% of the approximately 400 genotyped donors. The aim of the study was to test whether cataloging public T cell receptors could identify signatures of past pathogen exposure. The T cell repertoires of roughly 660 subjects were profiled by immunosequencing and related to cytomegalovirus serostatus. In addition to the first cohort of 666 subjects, a separate validation cohort of 130 or so different subjects was used. High-throughput TCR immunosequencing, statistical association of individual TCRs with disease status, and machine learning were combined to predict cytomegalovirus infection status. To study patterns of TCR occurrence, a later analysis re-analyzed previously published TCR beta repertoires from 600 to 750 donors and added high-resolution HLA genotyping. The later analysis used no new phenotypic data to find candidate immune exposures, relying instead on TCR beta sequences and their occurrence across donors. In an earlier analysis of around 540 of the donors, high-throughput TCR beta sequencing was used to judge whether each TCR beta V gene segment behaved as functional or pseudogenic. Alongside the repertoire data, information on donor age, sex, ethnicity and CMV serostatus was compiled. In a later genetic analysis, genome-wide SNP genotypes for about 55% of the roughly 670 donors were used, and that subset was treated as a discovery cohort. Every discovery cohort repertoire had been produced on one sequencing platform. Both class I and class II loci were covered by HLA typing, at four-digit resolution. Typing coverage varied by locus: roughly 620-640 donors for A, B, C, DRB1 and DQB1; 500 to 550 for DQA1; around 570 for DPA1; about 450 for DPB1. Roughly five DR-DQ haplotypes were treated as single units for association and clustering because of strong linkage in the cohort. Among 398 genotyped donors of the cohort, an average of approximately 240,000 unique TCR beta nucleotide sequences were sequenced per donor, roughly a sixth of them non-productive.

The V end gives up 2 bases and the J end 1 base, leaving 5 bases in the junction not matched to a gene. CDR1 is given as MNHNS and CDR2 as SASEGT, both from the germline V gene. The CDR3 sequence holds 15 residues, the cysteine and phenylalanine included. The read is trimmed to its CDR3 DNA, 45 bases read in frame from base 1. The library was obtained by the immunoSEQ multiplex PCR assay. The multiplex PCR relied on a mix of 60 forward primers for TCR Vbeta segments and 13 reverse primers for TCR Jbeta segments. The CDR3 region of rearranged TCR beta genes was amplified from genomic DNA with a multiplex PCR assay. The Illumina HiSeq System was used to sequence the amplified TCR beta libraries as 87-base-pair reads. In the source study's methods: Across the roughly 600 repertoires, a later analysis counted roughly 77 million unique TCR beta chains, around 11 million of which were shared by at least two donors. A nearest-neighbor algorithm error-corrected the raw reads and collapsed the reads into unique sequences, merging closely related sequences to remove PCR and sequencing errors. CDR3 sequences were aligned to IMGT reference sequences to assign V, D and J gene segments. For a sequence to be retained, a match of at least six nucleotides to both a V gene segment and a J gene segment was required. Rearrangements were called productive when the CDR3 lacked stop codons and stayed in frame with V and J; all others were non-productive. Following IMGT convention, CDR3 was defined as the stretch from the second conserved V-encoded cysteine up to the conserved J-encoded phenylalanine. The earlier analysis of 500 to 600 of the donors excluded sequences that lacked an unambiguous match to a single V gene segment. An earlier analysis of fewer than 650 of the donors classified V segments as functional when productive rearrangements were above 56.7% and as segregating when the standard deviation between donors was above 5%. A statistical classification framework was built for diagnosing cytomegalovirus status from the catalog of TCR beta chain sequences. In a later analysis, TCR nucleotide sequences were compared against IMGT/GENE-DB human TR gene sequences so that V and J genes could be assigned. A later analysis assigned CDR3 sequences and most-parsimonious VDJ recombination scenarios with the TCRdist pipeline. In a later analysis, every TCR beta chain was defined by the combination of its CDR3 amino acid sequence and its V-gene family, and reads without a unique V-gene family were dropped. To address suspected cross-contamination and a sequencing artifact, a later analysis removed 592 highly shared, low-generation-probability nucleotide sequences. In a later analysis, a clonal expansion index was calculated for each public chain from normalized within-repertoire ranks of inferred template counts. A later analysis computed generation probabilities with a VDJ recombination model fitted to out-of-frame rearrangements, and checked the results against IGoR. A later analysis scored TCR-TCR, TCR-HLA and TCR-CMV co-occurrence with hypergeometric tests, applying a repertoire-size bias correction to TCR pairs. In a later analysis, false discovery rates were estimated by permuting HLA or CMV assignments 20 times. In a later analysis, co-occurring TCRs were grouped with DBSCAN, and TCRdist sequence similarity was added when clustering was performed within HLA-allele-positive subsets. For co-occurrence clustering, repertoires with fewer than 30,000 or more than 120,000 public chains were excluded, along with five repertoires with anomalous nucleotide sharing. The table was pulled from immuneACCESS by TCRdb, which kept in-frame rearrangements only. Such tables lose some clones; where checked, under half of the loss comes from unresolved V genes, and the rest has no known cause. V, J and clone size were drawn from that table, and D and trimming were deduced from the DNA. The sample profile shows around 92,000 clones; about 80% of them were found once. Of the sample, over 15% falls within the top ten clones.

The cohort was made up of approximately 700 healthy bone marrow donors. Cohort members were all nominally healthy when sampled, although unrecorded immune exposures were likely present. The donor was CMV seropositive and was included in the group of about 290 seropositive cohort members. A peripheral blood sample was provided by each donor, and peripheral blood mononuclear cells were used for TCR beta sequencing. Genomic DNA extraction from the blood cell samples was performed with the Qiagen DNeasy Blood Extraction Kit. Concerning this clone itself: It has no known antigen specificity. Qualities for individual bases were not recorded, and no much larger clone is one base off.

Broader findings and caveats from the paper: An earlier analysis of some 560 of the donors showed that most TCR beta V segments appeared in productive rearrangements either about 87% or about 30% of the time, which broadly matched IMGT annotations. When HLA alleles, especially DR and DQ, strongly co-occurred, attributing TCR associations to individual alleles was difficult. Roughly uniform sequencing depth across donors was assumed in presence/absence analyses, although this assumption may not hold. While some public TCRs were present in many individuals, most TCR sequences turned up only very rarely across donors. The study listed 150 to 200 TCR beta chains as associated with cytomegalovirus. CMV serostatus was the only immune exposure information available for the cohort. In a later analysis, the rate of TCR association differed among HLA loci, with DRB1 alleles having the most associated TCRs and HLA-C alleles having the fewest. In vitro tests confirmed that a few of the cytomegalovirus-associated TCR beta chains recognize cytomegalovirus antigens. The cohort was sequenced for TCR beta chains only, and without alpha or paired-chain data the features that could be detected were limited. Some IMGT-functional V segments, including TRBV6-2 and TRBV6-3, could not be distinguished by the 87-base-pair reads and were therefore excluded. Over 15 rarely observed V segments, including chromosome 9 orphons, were excluded from the earlier analysis of several hundred of the donors because counts were too low. A cluster of highly shared sequence variants was judged likely to be a technical artifact of the sequencing pipeline. A later analysis found that HLA-associated TCR beta chains were more clonally expanded and had lower generation probabilities than equally common non-associated chains. A later genetic analysis associated a missense DCLRE1C variant with V-gene and J-gene trimming of TCR beta chains, and an independent cohort replicated the association. The authors suggested that the approach could potentially be extended to other disease states and immunological phenotypes. A further reported finding was that TCR beta sequences accurately predicted the HLA-A and HLA-B alleles for most subjects in the first cohort. Correlated functional status among segregating V segments might be attributable to linkage disequilibrium, but an unknown experimental factor could not be ruled out. HLA typing was unavailable for some donors at each locus, so association tests used only the typed subset. In both the original and validation cohorts, the classifier was reported to diagnose cytomegalovirus status with high specificity and sensitivity. Several of the top co-occurrence clusters appeared to be linked to parvovirus B19, influenza, CMV and Epstein-Barr virus, according to a later analysis. A later analysis associated 17,000 or so TCR beta sequences with specific HLA alleles at a false discovery rate of 0.05. Compared with the roughly 720-donor mean, donors in an Asian-associated ancestry cluster had fewer N-insertions in productive TCRs, according to a later genetic analysis. In a later analysis, most CMV-associated TCR beta chains were found to appear HLA-restricted, with HLA associations seemingly driven largely by CMV exposure.

Material for sequencing was PBMCs. This clonotype originated in a man between 60 and 75 years old in good health and CMV-seropositive. The chain is made from TRBV6-1 and TRBJ2-7, and TRBD1 aligns with 7 junction nucleotides. The CDR3 sequence is CASSEWTGFSYEQYF. The nucleotide sequence reads TGTGCCAGCAGTGAATGGACAGGATTTTCCTACGAGCAGTACTTC.